The rows below give T cell receptor beta chains drawn from one sample of a study of cytomegalovirus exposure and HLA in healthy donors. Profiled with immunoSEQ multiplex PCR; TCRdb holds only in-frame clones, not every one. The profile shows some 110,000 clones, around 83% of them singletons. Material: PBMCs. These receptors originate from a man aged 30 to 45 in good health and CMV-seropositive. Each CDR3 is given with its conserved first and last residue. Fields, in order: clone size, J gene, V gene, D gene, CDR3 DNA, CDR3 protein. The D gene is left open where the match is weak. Some rows have no size entry. The others give once, few or many, or a class for an expanded clone.

abundance: -
j_gene: TRBJ2-7
v_gene: TRBV5-4
d_gene: -
CDR3nt: TGTGCCAGCAGCTTGGACACCTACGAGCAGTACTTC
CDR3aa: CASSLDTYEQYF

abundance: -
j_gene: TRBJ2-1
v_gene: TRBV4-1
d_gene: TRBD2
CDR3nt: TGCGCCAGCAGCCACCCTAGCGGGGTCTATGAGCAGTTCTTC
CDR3aa: CASSHPSGVYEQFF

abundance: -
j_gene: TRBJ2-2
v_gene: TRBV9
d_gene: TRBD1
CDR3nt: TGTGCCAGCAGCGACTTAGGGACAGGGAGTTTAGGGGAGCTGTTTTTT
CDR3aa: CASSDLGTGSLGELFF

abundance: -
j_gene: TRBJ1-3
v_gene: TRBV11-2
d_gene: TRBD1
CDR3nt: TGTGCCAGCAGCTTCCAGGGGGCTTCTGGAAACACCATATATTTT
CDR3aa: CASSFQGASGNTIYF

abundance: -
j_gene: TRBJ2-1
v_gene: TRBV11-2
d_gene: TRBD2
CDR3nt: TGTGCCAGCAGCTGGGGTCCGGGAGGGAAATACAATGAGCAGTTCTTC
CDR3aa: CASSWGPGGKYNEQFF

abundance: -
j_gene: TRBJ2-5
v_gene: TRBV7-9
d_gene: -
CDR3nt: TGTGCCAGCAGCTTAAACTATATTCAAGAGACCCAGTACTTC
CDR3aa: CASSLNYIQETQYF

abundance: -
j_gene: TRBJ1-2
v_gene: TRBV5-1
d_gene: TRBD1
CDR3nt: TGCGCCAGCAGCGAGAGAGGGGGCTTAGGCTACACCTTC
CDR3aa: CASSERGGLGYTF

abundance: -
j_gene: TRBJ1-1
v_gene: TRBV7-8
d_gene: TRBD1
CDR3nt: TGTGCCAGCAGACGGGACAGGGGGTTTGAGGCTTTCTTT
CDR3aa: CASRRDRGFEAFF

abundance: -
j_gene: TRBJ2-3
v_gene: TRBV5-4
d_gene: -
CDR3nt: TGTGCCAGCAGCTTTGAGACAGGGAGGACAGATACGCAGTATTTT
CDR3aa: CASSFETGRTDTQYF

abundance: -
j_gene: TRBJ1-5
v_gene: TRBV19
d_gene: -
CDR3nt: TGTGCCAGTAGTATACTGGGGCGCGATAGCAATCAGCCCCAGCATTTT
CDR3aa: CASSILGRDSNQPQHF

abundance: once
j_gene: TRBJ2-1
v_gene: TRBV11-3
d_gene: -
CDR3nt: TGTGCCAGCAGCCGAGGCATCAATGAGCAGTTCTTC
CDR3aa: CASSRGINEQFF

abundance: -
j_gene: TRBJ2-2
v_gene: TRBV12-5
d_gene: TRBD1
CDR3nt: TGTGCTAGTGGCCGGACCCGGGGACAGGGGGCCGGGGAGCTGTTTTTT
CDR3aa: CASGRTRGQGAGELFF

abundance: -
j_gene: TRBJ1-5
v_gene: TRBV6-5
d_gene: TRBD1
CDR3nt: TGTGCCAGCAGCCGCAGGGGACAGGGCAATCAGCCCCAGCATTTT
CDR3aa: CASSRRGQGNQPQHF

abundance: -
j_gene: TRBJ1-4
v_gene: TRBV7-9
d_gene: TRBD1
CDR3nt: TGTGCCAGCAGTCCACCGGGACAGAGTAATGAAAAACTGTTTTTT
CDR3aa: CASSPPGQSNEKLFF

abundance: once
j_gene: TRBJ1-1
v_gene: TRBV5-1
d_gene: TRBD1
CDR3nt: TGCGCCAGCAGCTCCGGGACAGGAGGTGATATGGGGAACACTGAAGCTTTCTTT
CDR3aa: CASSSGTGGDMGNTEAFF

abundance: -
j_gene: TRBJ1-5
v_gene: TRBV7-9
d_gene: TRBD1
CDR3nt: TGTGCCAGCAGCTTACAGGGGGATCAGCCCCAGCATTTT
CDR3aa: CASSLQGDQPQHF

abundance: -
j_gene: TRBJ1-2
v_gene: TRBV6-5
d_gene: -
CDR3nt: TGTGCCAGCAGACGGACGGGATTCTATGGCTACACCTTC
CDR3aa: CASRRTGFYGYTF